Listed below are T cell receptor beta chains from one sample, sequenced in a study of Tregs in tolerant kidney transplant recipients. Method: immunoSEQ multiplex PCR; TCRdb's copy keeps in-frame clones and lacks some. The sample lists roughly 49,000 clones, around 90% occurring once. Sequencing used Tregs from blood. The source of these receptors is a human donor in good health. Both conserved end residues are part of each CDR3. The order of the fields is D gene, J gene, V gene, clone size, CDR3 DNA, CDR3 protein. A D gene is named only where the DNA matches it firmly. Clone size is given for some rows only: seen once, a few or many times, or a class if the clone is expanded.

>TRBD1|TRBJ2-7|TRBV27|-
TGTGCCAGCAGTTTATCGGGACAGGGGAGCTACGAGCAGTACTTC
CASSLSGQGSYEQYF
>TRBD2|TRBJ2-7|TRBV19|-
TGTGCCAGTAGTAGCCGCGGGGGGGTTTCCTACGAGCAGTACTTC
CASSSRGGVSYEQYF
>TRBD1|TRBJ1-1|TRBV5-1|-
TGCGCCAGCAGCGGCAACCCGGGACAGGGATTCACTGAAGCTTTCTTT
CASSGNPGQGFTEAFF
>-|TRBJ2-5|TRBV7-9|-
TGTGCCAGCAGCCACCCCGCGGGACAGAAAGTTGTGTCCCAGTACTTC
CASSHPAGQKVVSQYF
>-|TRBJ2-5|TRBV14|-
TGTGCCAGCAGTCCTTGGCGGGACGAGAAAGAGACCCAGTACTTC
CASSPWRDEKETQYF
>-|TRBJ1-1|TRBV6-1|-
TGTGCCAGCAGTGAAAGCAGGGGCAGGGGTAGAGCTTTCTTT
CASSESRGRGRAFF
>TRBD2|TRBJ2-3|TRBV5-6|-
TGTGCCAGCAGCTCCTCGGGGACTAGCAGCACAGATACGCAGTATTTT
CASSSSGTSSTDTQYF
>TRBD2|TRBJ2-5|TRBV5-6|once
TGTGCCAGCAGCTTGGCTTGGGGAGCGGGGGCCCAAGAGACCCAGTACTTC
CASSLAWGAGAQETQYF
>TRBD1|TRBJ1-2|TRBV2|-
TGTGCCAGCAGTGACTTGTCGGGACAGGGTGAAGGCTACACCTTC
CASSDLSGQGEGYTF
>TRBD2|TRBJ2-1|TRBV7-9|-
TGTGCCAGCAGCGAAAAGGGGAGCGGGAGGGCAATTGAGCAGTTCTTC
CASSEKGSGRAIEQFF
>-|TRBJ1-2|TRBV19|-
TGTGCCAGTAGTATTCGGCAGGTTGGGATCGACACCTTC
CASSIRQVGIDTF
>TRBD2|TRBJ2-7|TRBV5-1|-
TGCGCCAGCAGCTTGGGACTAGCGGGTGGGGAGCAGTACTTC
CASSLGLAGGEQYF
>-|TRBJ1-2|TRBV5-4|-
TGTGCCAGCAGCTTGGGAGGGGGACAAAACTATGGCTACACCTTC
CASSLGGGQNYGYTF
>TRBD2|TRBJ2-5|TRBV5-4|-
TGTGCCAGCAGCTTGGAGGTAGCGGGGGGCCAAGAGACCCAGTACTTC
CASSLEVAGGQETQYF
>-|TRBJ2-2|TRBV5-1|-
TGCGCCAGCAGCTCTTTCAAGACAGGAAACGGGGAGCTGTTTTTT
CASSSFKTGNGELFF
>-|TRBJ2-7|TRBV5-1|-
TGCGCCAGCAGCTTGGCACTCGGGGCCTACGAGCAGTACTTC
CASSLALGAYEQYF
>-|TRBJ1-2|TRBV23-1|-
TGCGCCAGCAGTCAATCGCCCAGGGTCCTCTATGGCTACACCTTC
CASSQSPRVLYGYTF
>TRBD2|TRBJ2-3|TRBV5-1|-
TGCGCCAGCACCCTAGTGAGATCGGCGGGAGGTCTCCCAGATACGCAGTATTTT
CASTLVRSAGGLPDTQYF
>-|TRBJ2-1|TRBV7-9|-
TGTGCCAGCAGCCTACAGGGGAGGACTGAGCAGTTCTTC
CASSLQGRTEQFF
>TRBD1|TRBJ2-6|TRBV5-4|few
TGTGCCAGCAGCGACCCGGGACAGGGCTGGGCCAACGTCCTGACTTTC
CASSDPGQGWANVLTF
>-|TRBJ1-1|TRBV7-9|-
TGTGCCAGCAGCTTAAGAGGGCCCCCTATGAACACTGAAGCTTTCTTT
CASSLRGPPMNTEAFF
>TRBD2|TRBJ2-7|TRBV7-6|-
TGTGCCAGCAGCTTAGAGGCTAGCGGGGGCCCCTACGAGCAGTACTTC
CASSLEASGGPYEQYF
>-|TRBJ2-5|TRBV5-4|-
TGTGCCAGCAGCTTGGCCCGGCAGGGGCCCCAAGAGACCCAGTACTTC
CASSLARQGPQETQYF
>-|TRBJ2-3|TRBV18|-
TGTGCCAGCTCACCACAACAGGGTAATATTTTAGATACGCAGTATTTT
CASSPQQGNILDTQYF
>TRBD2|TRBJ2-3|TRBV18|-
TGTGCCAGCTCACCACTTTCCAAACTAGCGGGAACAGATACGCAGTATTTT
CASSPLSKLAGTDTQYF
>-|TRBJ2-6|TRBV6-8|-
TGTGCCAGCAGTGCAAAAAAACGCTCTAACAAAAGTCGGGCCAACGTCCTGACTTTC
CASSAKKRSNKSRANVLTF
>-|TRBJ1-1|TRBV28|-
TGTGCCAGCAGTTATCCCATGAACACTGAAGCTTTCTTT
CASSYPMNTEAFF
>TRBD1|TRBJ1-2|TRBV2|-
TGTGCCAGCAGTGAACCGACAGGGGCCTATGGCTACACCTTC
CASSEPTGAYGYTF
>-|TRBJ2-5|TRBV11-2|-
TGTGCCAGCAGCTTACAGCTAGTCCAAGAGACCCAGTACTTC
CASSLQLVQETQYF
>-|TRBJ1-2|TRBV19|-
TGTGCCAGTACCCAGCCCCAGGGGTTCTACTATGGCTACACCTTC
CASTQPQGFYYGYTF
>TRBD1|TRBJ1-1|TRBV25-1|-
TGTGCCAGCAGTACCACAGGGGGCGTCACTGAAGCTTTCTTT
CASSTTGGVTEAFF
>-|TRBJ1-3|TRBV5-1|-
TGCGCCAGCAGCTACCGGGGGGAGGCTGGAAACACCATATATTTT
CASSYRGEAGNTIYF
>-|TRBJ2-5|TRBV11-2|-
TGTGCCAGCAGCCGGTTAGAGACCCAGTACTTC
CASSRLETQYF
>TRBD1|TRBJ1-2|TRBV15|-
TGTGCCACCAGCAGAGTCGAGAACAGGGGAGGGAGCTATGGCTACACCTTC
CATSRVENRGGSYGYTF
>-|TRBJ1-5|TRBV7-9|-
TGTGCCAGCAGCTCGGCGCGGCAGCCCCAGCATTTT
CASSSARQPQHF
>-|TRBJ1-2|TRBV19|-
TGTGCCAGTAGCCAACCGGGGGGCGGCTACACCTTC
CASSQPGGGYTF
>-|TRBJ1-3|TRBV21-1|-
TGTGCCAGCTGGGGGCCTAGCTCTGGAAACACCATATATTTT
CASWGPSSGNTIYF
>-|TRBJ2-3|TRBV7-9|-
TGTGCCAGCAGTTTTCCCACAGATACGCAGTATTTT
CASSFPTDTQYF
>TRBD1|TRBJ1-5|TRBV7-9|-
TGTGCCAGCAGCCGGGACAGGAATCAGCCCCAGCATTTT
CASSRDRNQPQHF
>-|TRBJ1-2|TRBV6-5|few
TGTGCCAGCAGTTACTCGCGTGGTTGGGGCAGTGGCTACACCTTC
CASSYSRGWGSGYTF
>TRBD2|TRBJ2-1|TRBV4-1|-
TGCGCCAGCAGCCAGCCCGGACTAGCGGGAGTAGAGCAGTTCTTC
CASSQPGLAGVEQFF
>TRBD1|TRBJ1-5|TRBV18|-
TGTGCCAGCTCACGGGCAGGGGGCTTCAATCAGCCCCAGCATTTT
CASSRAGGFNQPQHF
>-|TRBJ1-4|TRBV18|-
TGTGCCAGCTCACCCAGGGCTTTAAATGAAAAACTGTTTTTT
CASSPRALNEKLFF
>-|TRBJ2-7|TRBV12-1|-
TGTGCCAGCAGCTCCCCGGGGAGGGAGCACTCCTACGAGCAGTACTTC
CASSSPGREHSYEQYF
>TRBD1|TRBJ2-7|TRBV6-6|-
TGTGCCAGCGGTACCGGGACAGGGCCTTCCCTCTACGAGCAGTACTTC
CASGTGTGPSLYEQYF
>TRBD1|TRBJ1-5|TRBV6-5|-
TGTGCCAGCATCCCGGACAGGTATAGCAATCAGCCCCAGCATTTT
CASIPDRYSNQPQHF
>-|TRBJ2-7|TRBV4-1|-
TGCGCCAGCAGCCAAGACTCCTATCTACTATCCTACGAGCAGTACTTC
CASSQDSYLLSYEQYF
>TRBD1|TRBJ2-7|TRBV18|-
TGTGCCAGCTCACCCCAGACCTGGACAGGGGGTCGCCACGAGCAGTACTTC
CASSPQTWTGGRHEQYF
>-|TRBJ1-2|TRBV6-1|-
TGTGCCAGCAGTGAACCCCGAGCTAACTATGGCTACACCTTC
CASSEPRANYGYTF
>TRBD1|TRBJ1-2|TRBV5-1|-
TGCGCCAGCAGCTTGGTCCCAGGGGGATATGACTATGGCTACACCTTC
CASSLVPGGYDYGYTF
>-|TRBJ2-1|TRBV5-1|-
TGCGCCAGCAGCTTGAAACCTGAGGGGTTGTACAATGAGCAGTTCTTC
CASSLKPEGLYNEQFF
>TRBD2|TRBJ2-5|TRBV19|-
TGTGCCAGTAGTATTTACCCCGGGACTAGCGGGCCAGAGACCCAGTACTTC
CASSIYPGTSGPETQYF
>-|TRBJ2-7|TRBV27|-
TGTGCCAGCAGTTTCAGAAGAGGTAGGAGCTCCTACGAGCAGTACTTC
CASSFRRGRSSYEQYF